What follows are 16 T cell receptor beta chains derived from one specimen sequenced in a study of blood T cell repertoires in COVID-19. Data came from immunoSEQ multiplex PCR; TCRdb stores just in-frame clones and leaves some out. This sample carries some 43,000 clones, approximately 80% of them seen once, and the ten largest clones take 14%. Sequenced material: peripheral blood. Source of these receptors: a man aged 50-60 years with active or convalescent COVID-19.

The chain has TRBV29-1 and TRBJ1-1; TRBD1 is a possible D gene (6 bases). The CDR3 is made up of 12 amino acids. Trimming cost V 4 bases and J 11 bases, with 17 bases left between them. Germline V gene data show CDR1 as SQVTM and CDR2 as ANQGSEA. The CDR3 spells CSVARQASGAFF. CDR3 nucleotide sequence: TGCAGCGTTGCTCGACAGGCCTCTGGGGCTTTCTTT.

This sequence joins TRBV3-1 (or the pseudogene TRBV3-2) and TRBJ2-5; D possibly corresponds to TRBD2 (6 bases). The CDR3 totals 16 residues. With 4 bases removed from V and 6 bases from J, the gap between germline ends came to 21 bases. CDR1 and CDR2 from the germline V gene are LGHDT and YNNKEL (reference sequence). The CDR3 nucleotides are TGTGCCAGCAGCCCCACGCCTATGACTAGTCCGAAGACCCAGTACTTC. Protein: CASSPTPMTSPKTQYF.

V usage is TRBV6-6 and J usage is TRBJ2-7, with 7 bases matching TRBD1. V was pared by 5 bases and J by 6 bases, with 4 bases of the junction left unmatched. The CDR3 has 12 amino acids. Germline CDR1 is MNHNY and CDR2 is SVGAGI (reference sequence). CDR3 in amino acids: CASSPRDSEQYF. In DNA, the CDR3 is TGTGCCAGCAGTCCCCGGGACAGCGAGCAGTACTTC.

The V gene is TRBV7-3, the J gene TRBJ2-3, with TRBD2 identical over 7 bases. The CDR3 has 14 residues. CDR1 is SGHTA and CDR2 is FQGTGA in the germline V gene. V lost 2 bases to trimming and J lost 5 bases; unmatched junction nucleotides: 4. The CDR3 loop reads CASSLGGGKDTQYF. CDR3 in DNA: TGTGCCAGCAGCTTAGGCGGGGGTAAAGATACGCAGTATTTT.

The CDR3: CAISIEGDEQYF. CDR3 coding DNA: TGTGCCATCAGTATTGAGGGGGACGAGCAGTACTTC. This chain connects TRBV10-3 to TRBJ2-7; possible D gene TRBD1, 6 bases. Trimming took 5 bases from V and 5 from J, leaving 10 bases between them. CDR3 length: 12 residues. CDR1 and CDR2 (germline): ENHRY, SYGVKD.

CDR3 residues: CASTTQPQGPQYF. Written as DNA, the CDR3 is TGTGCCAGCACCACACAACCACAGGGTCCGCAGTATTTT. The gene calls are TRBV27 and TRBJ2-3; possible D gene TRBD1, 6 bases. Germline loops: CDR1 MNHEY, CDR2 SMNVEV (reference sequence). V lost 7 bases, J lost 10 bases, and 18 bases lay in between. CDR3 size: 13 residues.

This clone was detected only a few times. V is TRBV28 and J is TRBJ2-5; D is undetermined. The germline V gene has CDR1 MDHEN and CDR2 SYDVKM. Trimming removed 2 bases from V and 0 bases from J, with 4 bases in between. CDR3 size: 13 residues. DNA for the CDR3: TGTGCCAGCAGTTTACCTTACCAAGAGACCCAGTACTTC. This translates into CASSLPYQETQYF.

The chain recombines TRBV3-1 (or the pseudogene TRBV3-2) with TRBJ1-2; D may be TRBD1 (5 bases). The germline gives CDR1 LGHDT, CDR2 YNNKEL (reference sequence). V was trimmed by 3 bases and J by 0 bases, leaving 14 bases between them. The CDR3 covers 16 residues. CDR3: CASSQNYRTANYGYTF. The CDR3, as DNA: TGTGCCAGCAGCCAGAATTACAGGACCGCTAACTATGGCTACACCTTC.

This rearrangement joins TRBV7-6 to TRBJ2-1, with 14 bases identical to TRBD2. This CDR3 region has 16 residues. V shed 5 bases and J 12 bases; nucleotides not matched to a gene: 12. Looked up from germline, CDR1 is SGHVS and CDR2 is FNYEAQ. CDR3 amino acids: CASSPGTSGGAGRQFF. DNA of the CDR3: TGTGCCAGCAGCCCGGGGACTAGCGGGGGCGCCGGTAGGCAGTTCTTC.

V is TRBV14 and J is TRBJ2-7, with a weak D call TRBD1 (5 bases). There are 17 residues in the CDR3. Germline CDR1 SGHDN, CDR2 FVKESK. The V end was cut by 0 bases, the J end by 0 bases, with 15 bases between. The CDR3: CASSQDGVRGYSYEQYF. CDR3 nucleotide sequence: TGTGCCAGCAGCCAAGATGGGGTAAGGGGCTACTCCTACGAGCAGTACTTC.

The chain has TRBV5-4 and TRBJ1-2; TRBD1 agrees at 8 bases. V lost 6 bases and J lost 4; bases outside the gene matches: 11. This CDR3 region has 15 residues. CDR1 and CDR2 (germline): SGHNT, YYREEE (reference sequence). CDR3 nucleotide sequence: TGTGCCAGCACCCTAGGACAGGGTGAGGTCTATGGCTACACCTTC. Translation gives CASTLGQGEVYGYTF.

Only a few counts were recorded for this clone. The chain carries TRBV11-2 and TRBJ1-2, with D perhaps TRBD1 (5 bases). V lost 3 bases to trimming and J lost 4 bases, with 15 bases between them. This CDR3 contains 15 residues. CDR1 is SGHAT, CDR2 FQNNGV, per germline. This CDR3 is CASSFGQGGSYGYTF. The CDR3 DNA reads TGTGCCAGCAGCTTCGGGCAGGGAGGGAGCTATGGCTACACCTTC.

V usage is TRBV11-2 and J usage is TRBJ1-5; D unclear. In germline, CDR1 is SGHAT, CDR2 FQNNGV. Trimming removed 1 base from V and 1 base from J, with 8 bases in between. The CDR3 totals 15 residues. CDR3 protein: CASSLGPGSNQPQHF. CDR3 coding DNA: TGTGCCAGCAGCTTAGGTCCGGGAAGCAATCAGCCCCAGCATTTT.

The chain joins TRBV2 to TRBJ2-5, with D maybe TRBD1 (6 bases). This CDR3 has 16 residues. The V gene lost 2 bases and the J gene lost 1 base, with 14 bases spanning the gap. Per the germline V gene, CDR1 is SNHLY and CDR2 is FYNNEI. CDR3 DNA sequence: TGTGCCAGCAGTGAAACTACAGGGTCAATCCAAGAGACCCAGTACTTC. As protein: CASSETTGSIQETQYF.

V and J are TRBV6-6 and TRBJ1-4; D may be TRBD1 (5 bases). The CDR3 runs to 15 residues. The germline gives CDR1 MNHNY, CDR2 SVGAGI (reference sequence). V lost 8 bases and J lost 1, with 14 bases in between. The CDR3 region is CASSLGGVTNEKLFF. For the CDR3, the DNA is TGTGCCAGCTCCCTCGGGGGGGTAACTAATGAAAAACTGTTTTTT.

The chain carries TRBV6-5 and TRBJ1-6; D unclear. Trimming pared 2 bases from V and 4 bases from J, leaving 9 bases between. The CDR3 runs to 15 residues. The germline gives CDR1 MNHEY, CDR2 SVGAGI. CDR3 sequence (DNA): TGTGCCAGCAGTTACGACACAAATTATAATTCACCCCTCCACTTT. Residues: CASSYDTNYNSPLHF.